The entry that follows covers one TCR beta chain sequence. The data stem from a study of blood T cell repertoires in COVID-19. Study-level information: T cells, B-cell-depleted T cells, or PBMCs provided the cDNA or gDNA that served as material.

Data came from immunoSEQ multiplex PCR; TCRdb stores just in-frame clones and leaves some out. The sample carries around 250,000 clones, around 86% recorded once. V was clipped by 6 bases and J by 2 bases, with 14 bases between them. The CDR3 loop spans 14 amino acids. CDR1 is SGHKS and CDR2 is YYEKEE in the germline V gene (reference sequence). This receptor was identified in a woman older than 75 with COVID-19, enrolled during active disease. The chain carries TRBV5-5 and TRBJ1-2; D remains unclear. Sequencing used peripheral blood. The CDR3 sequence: CASNVTPGNYGYTF. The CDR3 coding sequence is TGTGCCAGCAATGTAACTCCGGGGAACTATGGCTACACCTTC.